Listed here are 25 T cell receptor beta chains from one sample, sequenced in a study of Ad26.COV2.S vaccination and SARS-CoV-2 variants. Specified treatment: roughly 19 received Ad26.COV2.S at low or high dose, single or two shots; about 5 received placebo; per-sample allocation not given. Collection of samples fell on day 63 after the first vaccine or placebo injection. Measured with immunoSEQ multiplex PCR; TCRdb has only the in-frame clones, and not every one. The sample carries fewer than 400,000 clones, roughly nine tenths recorded once. The sequencing used peripheral blood, collected in a trial of Ad26.COV2.S vaccine versus placebo. All receptors derive from a person aged 18 to 65 who received the Ad26.COV2.S COVID-19 vaccine or a placebo.

The chain links TRBV5-5 to TRBJ2-5; no definite D call. CDR3 size: 13 residues. Germline loops: CDR1 SGHKS, CDR2 YYEKEE (reference sequence). V lost 0 bases, J lost 7 bases, and 10 bases lay in between. The CDR3 DNA sequence: TGTGCCAGCAGCTTGGCACCGGCAGGGACCCAGTACTTC. Protein: CASSLAPAGTQYF.

This sequence joins TRBV5-1 and TRBJ2-7; TRBD1 aligns across 9 bases. CDR3 size: 15 residues. V gave up 3 bases and J gave up 2 bases; unmatched junction bases: 6. Germline V gene sequence: CDR1 SGHRS, CDR2 YFSETQ. Written as DNA, the CDR3 is TGCGCCAGCAGCTCAGAGACAGGGGGACCCTACGAGCAGTACTTC. Protein: CASSSETGGPYEQYF.

The chain combines TRBV4-1 with TRBJ2-4, with D possibly being TRBD1 or TRBD2 (5 bases each). V was trimmed by 5 bases and J by 0 bases, leaving 14 bases between them. The CDR3 sequence is 16 residues long. CDR1 is MGHRA and CDR2 is YSYEKL in the germline V gene. As DNA, the CDR3 is TGCGCCAGCAGCTTGGGGCGGGCATTAGCCAAAAACATTCAGTACTTC. Protein: CASSLGRALAKNIQYF.

The V call is TRBV5-1, the J call TRBJ1-4; a weak D match, TRBD1 (5 bases). Trimming removed 5 bases from V and 0 bases from J, with 14 bases in between. Per germline, CDR1 SGHRS and CDR2 YFSETQ. This CDR3 has 16 amino acids. The CDR3 DNA reads TGCGCCAGCAGGCCCGCTTACAGGTCAACTAATGAAAAACTGTTTTTT. This codes for CASRPAYRSTNEKLFF.

This chain uses TRBV10-3 with TRBJ1-1, with D perhaps matching TRBD1 (6 bases). The V gene's germline CDR1 is ENHRY and CDR2 SYGVKD. V was cut by 6 bases and J by 3 bases, with 14 bases left in between. This CDR3 is built from 14 residues. The CDR3 DNA reads TGTGCCATCAGAATACGACAGGAGGACACTGAAGCTTTCTTT. This encodes CAIRIRQEDTEAFF.

Comments on this clone: Sequence at one end of the junction differs from germline and may be a read error. This sequence joins TRBV4-3 and TRBJ1-6, with a tentative D call TRBD1 (6 bases). From germline, CDR1 is LGHNA and CDR2 YSLEER. The CDR3 is made up of 15 amino acids. This CDR3 is CASSQESGAGSPLHF. The CDR3 bases are TGCGCCAGCAGTCAAGAGTCGGGGGCGGGCTCACCCCTCCACTTT.

This chain links TRBV5-1 with TRBJ2-6, with D perhaps TRBD1 (5 bases). The V gene lost 6 bases and the J gene lost 5 bases, with 12 bases spanning the gap. Per germline, CDR1 SGHRS and CDR2 YFSETQ. CDR3 length: 14 amino acids. CDR3 nucleotide sequence: TGCGCCAGCAACCAGGGATTTAGGGCCAACGTCCTGACTTTC. Its protein product is CASNQGFRANVLTF.

The V gene is TRBV3-1 (or the pseudogene TRBV3-2), the J gene TRBJ1-6, with 7 nucleotides matching TRBD1. The V segment lost 3 bases and the J segment 8 bases; nucleotides outside the gene matches: 10. CDR1 LGHDT and CDR2 YNNKEL come from the germline V gene (reference sequence). This CDR3 spans 16 amino acids. This chain's CDR3 is CASSQANRGADSPLHF. DNA for the CDR3: TGTGCCAGCAGCCAGGCAAACAGGGGAGCGGATTCACCCCTCCACTTT.

The rearrangement joins TRBV25-1 to TRBJ1-2; no clear D gene. CDR1 is MGHDK, CDR2 SYGVNS, per germline. V was cut by 7 bases and J by 4 bases, with 16 bases left in between. There are 14 residues in the CDR3. The CDR3 reads CASTPSSSAYGYTF. The CDR3 DNA is TGTGCCAGCACCCCGAGTAGCTCGGCCTATGGCTACACCTTC.

The chain recombines TRBV3-1 (or the pseudogene TRBV3-2) with TRBJ1-3; D is undetermined. Germline-derived CDR1 and CDR2 are LGHDT and YNNKEL (reference sequence). This CDR3 contains 13 residues. Deletions cut 2 bases from V and 6 bases from J, with 8 bases between. CDR3 sequence (DNA): TGTGCCAGCAGCCAATCGGAGGTAAACACCATATATTTT. Amino acids: CASSQSEVNTIYF.

This clone was observed a single time. The CDR3 DNA follows: TGTGCCAGCAGTTACATTCCCGTCTCTGGAAACACCATATATTTT. Encoded protein: CASSYIPVSGNTIYF. The chain carries TRBV6-5 and TRBJ1-3; D is ambiguous. The CDR3 is 15 residues long. V gave up 2 bases and J gave up 0 bases, with 8 bases separating them. Germline V gives CDR1 MNHEY, CDR2 SVGAGI.

The rearrangement joins TRBV24-1 to TRBJ1-2; weak D call: TRBD1 (6 bases). Trimming shortened V by 4 bases and J by 7 bases, and 9 bases separated the two germline ends. The length of the CDR3 is 12 residues. CDR1 and CDR2 (germline): KGHDR, SFDVKD. The CDR3 nucleotides read TGTGCCACCAGTGACACAGGGTTTGGCTACACCTTC. This translates into CATSDTGFGYTF.

The V and J genes are TRBV19 and TRBJ2-7; D is uncertain. The CDR3 has 12 residues. Germline CDR1 and CDR2: LNHDA and SQIVND (reference sequence). V lost 3 bases to trimming and J lost 5 bases, with 8 bases between them. CDR3 protein: CASSMGINEQYF. The CDR3, as DNA: TGTGCCAGTAGTATGGGGATCAACGAGCAGTACTTC.

The chain uses TRBV7-2 and TRBJ2-5; possibly TRBD1 for D (6 bases). The CDR3 sequence is 15 residues long. V was shortened by 4 bases and J by 6 bases, with 18 bases between the two germline ends. Germline V lookup: CDR1 SGHTA, CDR2 FQGNSA. The chain's CDR3 is CASSSNLYREQTQYF. The CDR3 DNA reads TGTGCCAGCAGCTCAAATCTTTACAGGGAACAGACCCAGTACTTC.

The chain joins TRBV28 to TRBJ1-2; perhaps TRBD1 as D (5 bases). Germline lookup yields CDR1 MDHEN and CDR2 SYDVKM. With 4 bases removed from V and 0 bases from J, the gap between germline ends came to 15 bases. The CDR3 has 16 amino acids. The CDR3 DNA sequence: TGTGCCAGCAGTTGGGACTCCTGGGGTTCTAACTATGGCTACACCTTC. It is translated as CASSWDSWGSNYGYTF.

This clone has a handful of counts. The gene calls are TRBV29-1 and TRBJ1-2; D remains ambiguous. V gave up 5 bases and J gave up 4 bases, with 11 bases separating them. The CDR3 runs 12 residues. From germline, CDR1 is SQVTM and CDR2 ANQGSEA. CDR3 amino acids: CSVKTTAYGYTF. The DNA of the CDR3 is TGCAGCGTTAAGACAACCGCCTATGGCTACACCTTC.

The rearrangement links TRBV11-2 to TRBJ2-3; 9 bases map to TRBD2. The junction had 11 bases not matched to a gene; V was cut back by 7 bases and J by 0 bases. CDR1 SGHAT and CDR2 FQNNGV come from the germline V gene. The CDR3 is 17 amino acids. This CDR3 is CASISIAGALSTDTQYF. The CDR3 DNA is TGTGCCAGCATCTCAATAGCGGGGGCCCTTAGCACAGATACGCAGTATTTT.

In this sample, this clone turned up once. V usage is TRBV6-2 or TRBV6-3 and J usage is TRBJ2-3; no firm D call. Germline CDR1 is MNHEY and CDR2 is SVGEGT. Trimming stripped 2 bases from V and 3 bases from J, with 18 bases between. There are 17 residues in the CDR3. The CDR3 sequence: CASSYPSMDESTDTQYF. CDR3 nucleotides: TGTGCCAGCAGTTACCCCTCGATGGACGAATCAACAGATACGCAGTATTTT.

V and J are TRBV27 and TRBJ1-4; D perhaps matches TRBD1 (6 bases). There are 13 residues in the CDR3. The germline CDR1 and CDR2 sequences are MNHEY and SMNVEV (reference sequence). Trimming stripped 6 bases from V and 7 bases from J, with 12 bases between. The CDR3 sequence: CASRPGTREKLFF. In DNA form, the CDR3 reads TGTGCCAGCAGACCGGGGACACGTGAAAAACTGTTTTTT.

The rearrangement uses TRBV5-4 and TRBJ1-1; D unclear. Germline V gene lookup returns CDR1 SGHNT and CDR2 YYREEE (reference sequence). The CDR3 consists of 13 residues. Trimming took off 0 bases at V and 4 bases at J, with 7 bases between the two ends. The DNA of the CDR3 is TGTGCCAGCAGCTTGGAAACGAGCACTGAAGCTTTCTTT. Translation gives CASSLETSTEAFF.

This clone was observed a few times. The chain has TRBV7-9 and TRBJ1-5; possibly TRBD1 for D (5 bases). V gave up 3 bases and J gave up 0 bases, with 15 bases separating them. The CDR3 has 17 amino acids. Germline lookup yields CDR1 SEHNR and CDR2 FQNEAQ (reference sequence). The CDR3 protein is CASSLPGQNNSNQPQHF. The CDR3 nucleotides are TGTGCCAGCAGCTTGCCGGGGCAGAATAATAGCAATCAGCCCCAGCATTTT.

The chain employs TRBV6-5 and TRBJ1-2, with D possibly being TRBD1 (5 bases). The V end was cut by 6 bases, the J end by 4 bases, with 15 bases between. CDR1 and CDR2 (germline): MNHEY, SVGAGI. The CDR3 loop spans 14 amino acids. CDR3 DNA sequence: TGTGCCAGCAGCCAAAGCGGGGGTCTCTATGGCTACACCTTC. Translating it yields CASSQSGGLYGYTF.

V gene TRBV7-8 combines with J gene TRBJ2-1, with TRBD2 identical over 8 bases. Germline trimming cut 9 bases from V and 3 bases from J; bases unmatched to any gene: 4. Germline CDR1 reads SGHVS; CDR2 reads FQNEAQ. This CDR3 spans 13 amino acids. DNA of the CDR3: TGTGCCAGTGCACGGGGGGGCTACAATGAGCAGTTCTTC. Translating it yields CASARGGYNEQFF.

DNA of the CDR3: TGTGCCAGTAGTCCGGACCGACAGGGGGGAAGGTCCTACGAGCAGTACTTC. Protein product: CASSPDRQGGRSYEQYF. This chain uses TRBV19 with TRBJ2-7, with 9 bases fitting TRBD1. The CDR3 length is 17 residues. V lost 5 bases and J lost 1; bases outside the gene matches: 12. From germline, CDR1 is LNHDA and CDR2 SQIVND (reference sequence).

The J gene is TRBJ1-6, the V gene TRBV27; D might be TRBD1 (6 bases). This CDR3 spans 17 amino acids. The V and J ends lost 0 bases and 4 bases respectively, with 13 bases between them. Looked up from germline, CDR1 is MNHEY and CDR2 is SMNVEV (reference sequence). The CDR3 DNA reads TGTGCCAGCAGTTTATCGTATCAGGGGTCGTATAATTCACCCCTCCACTTT. Amino acid sequence: CASSLSYQGSYNSPLHF.